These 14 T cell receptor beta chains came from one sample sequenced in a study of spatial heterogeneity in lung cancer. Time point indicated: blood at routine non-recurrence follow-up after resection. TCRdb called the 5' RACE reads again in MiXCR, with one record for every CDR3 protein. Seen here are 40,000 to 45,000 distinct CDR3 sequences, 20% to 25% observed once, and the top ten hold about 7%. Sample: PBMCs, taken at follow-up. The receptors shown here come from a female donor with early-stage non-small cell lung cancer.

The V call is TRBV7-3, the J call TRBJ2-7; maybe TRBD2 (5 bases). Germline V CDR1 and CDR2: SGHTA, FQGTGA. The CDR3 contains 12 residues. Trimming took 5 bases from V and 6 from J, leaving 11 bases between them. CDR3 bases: TGTGCCAGCAGCACCACTAGAGGCGAGCAGTACTTC. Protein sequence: CASSTTRGEQYF.

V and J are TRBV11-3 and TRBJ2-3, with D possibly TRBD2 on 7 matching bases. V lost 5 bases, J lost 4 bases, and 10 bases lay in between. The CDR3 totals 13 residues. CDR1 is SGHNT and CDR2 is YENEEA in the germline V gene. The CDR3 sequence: CASSGGASDTQYF. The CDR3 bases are TGTGCCAGCAGCGGGGGGGCTTCAGATACGCAGTATTTT.

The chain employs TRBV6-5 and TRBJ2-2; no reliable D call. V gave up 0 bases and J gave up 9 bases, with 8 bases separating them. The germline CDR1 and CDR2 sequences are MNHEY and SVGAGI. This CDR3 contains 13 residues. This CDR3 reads CASSYSLSRELFF. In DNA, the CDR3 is TGTGCCAGCAGTTACTCGTTGTCCCGGGAGCTGTTTTTT.

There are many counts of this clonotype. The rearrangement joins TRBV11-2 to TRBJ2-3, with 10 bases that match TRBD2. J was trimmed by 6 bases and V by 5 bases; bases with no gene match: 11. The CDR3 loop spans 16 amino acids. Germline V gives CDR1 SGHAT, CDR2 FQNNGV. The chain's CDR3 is CASSPGLAWRGDTQYF. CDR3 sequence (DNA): TGTGCCAGCAGCCCGGGACTAGCGTGGCGTGGGGATACGCAGTATTTT.

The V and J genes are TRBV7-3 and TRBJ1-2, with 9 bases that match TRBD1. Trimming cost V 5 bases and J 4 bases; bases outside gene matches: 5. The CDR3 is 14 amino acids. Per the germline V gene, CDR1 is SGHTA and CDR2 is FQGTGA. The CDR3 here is CASSPTGGGYGYTF. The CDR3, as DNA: TGTGCCAGCAGCCCCACAGGGGGCGGCTATGGCTACACCTTC.

The CDR3 spells CASSLESGGNDEQFF. In DNA form, the CDR3 reads TGTGCCAGCAGCTTGGAAAGCGGGGGCAATGATGAGCAGTTCTTC. The V call is TRBV5-4, the J call TRBJ2-1, with 8 bases aligning to TRBD2. Trimming took 0 bases from V and 8 from J; bases not matched to a gene: 7. The CDR3 runs to 15 residues. Germline loops: CDR1 SGHNT, CDR2 YYREEE (reference sequence).

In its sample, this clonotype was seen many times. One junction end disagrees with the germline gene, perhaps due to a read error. The CDR3 is CASSLAGTGGKTQYF. In nucleotides, the CDR3 is TGTGCCAGCAGTTTGGCCGGGACAGGGGGCAAGACCCAGTACTTC. The chain employs TRBV5-6 and TRBJ2-5; 12 bases match TRBD1. This CDR3 is 15 amino acids long. Germline V gives CDR1 SGHDT, CDR2 YYEEEE.

CDR3 DNA: TGTGCCAGCAGTTTACCACGGTCCCCCGGGGAGCTGTTTTTT. This codes for CASSLPRSPGELFF. The chain employs TRBV12-3 or TRBV12-4 and TRBJ2-2; D is undetermined. The ends were cut back, 2 bases at V and 6 bases at J, with 10 bases in the middle. The CDR3 extends over 14 amino acids.

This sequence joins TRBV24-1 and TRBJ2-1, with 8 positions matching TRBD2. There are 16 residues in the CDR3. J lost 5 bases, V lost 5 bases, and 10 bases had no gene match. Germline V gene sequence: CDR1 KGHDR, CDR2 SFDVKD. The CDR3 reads CATSGGESGGDNEQFF. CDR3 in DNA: TGTGCCACCAGTGGAGGGGAGAGCGGGGGAGACAATGAGCAGTTCTTC.

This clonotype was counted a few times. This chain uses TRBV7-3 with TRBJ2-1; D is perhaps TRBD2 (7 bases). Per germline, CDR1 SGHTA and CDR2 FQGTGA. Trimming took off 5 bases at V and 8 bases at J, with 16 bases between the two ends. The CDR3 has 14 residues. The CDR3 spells CASSRTGGLDEQFF. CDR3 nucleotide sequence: TGTGCCAGCAGCCGAACCGGGGGGCTGGATGAGCAGTTCTTC.

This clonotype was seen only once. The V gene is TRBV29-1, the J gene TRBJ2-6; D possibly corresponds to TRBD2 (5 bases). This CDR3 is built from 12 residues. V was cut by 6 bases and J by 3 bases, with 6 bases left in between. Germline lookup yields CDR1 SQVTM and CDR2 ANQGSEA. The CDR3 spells CSVTNGANVLTF. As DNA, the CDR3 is TGCAGCGTGACTAATGGGGCCAACGTCCTGACTTTC.

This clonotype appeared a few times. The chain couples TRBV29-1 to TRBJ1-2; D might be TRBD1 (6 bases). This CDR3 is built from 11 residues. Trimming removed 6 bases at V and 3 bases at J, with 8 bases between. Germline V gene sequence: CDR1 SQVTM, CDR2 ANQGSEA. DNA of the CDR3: TGCAGCGTGGGGGCGGACTATGGCTACACCTTC. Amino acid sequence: CSVGADYGYTF.

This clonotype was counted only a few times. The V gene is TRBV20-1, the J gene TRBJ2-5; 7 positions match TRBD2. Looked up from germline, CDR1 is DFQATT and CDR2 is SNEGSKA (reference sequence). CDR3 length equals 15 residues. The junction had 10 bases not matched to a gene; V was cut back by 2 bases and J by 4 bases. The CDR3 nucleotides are TGCAGTGCTAGATCGGGGGGTCAGCGGACAGAGACCCAGTACTTC. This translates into CSARSGGQRTETQYF.

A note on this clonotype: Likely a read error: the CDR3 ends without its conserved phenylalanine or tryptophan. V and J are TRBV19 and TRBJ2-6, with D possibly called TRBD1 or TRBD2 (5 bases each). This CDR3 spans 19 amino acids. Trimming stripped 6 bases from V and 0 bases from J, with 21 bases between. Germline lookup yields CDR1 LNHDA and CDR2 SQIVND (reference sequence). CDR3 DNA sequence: TGTGCCAGTAGAGTGGGACGCCTAACCACGGGCTCTGGGGCCAACGTCCTGACTATC. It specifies CASRVGRLTTGSGANVLTI.